This T cell receptor (beta chain) was identified during a study of early T cells in non-severe SARS-CoV-2 infection. Study-wide context: Sequenced material consisted of bulk RNA (from unsorted whole blood), and chains were unpaired. Study-wide results and caveats: Database matching using VDJdb favored anti-spike CD8 responses, with private and CD4 specificities left missing.

The library protocol tagged individual cDNA molecules with unique molecular identifiers. Each CDR3 protein gets one entry after TCRdb re-called the 5' RACE reads with MiXCR. Seen here are tens of thousands of distinct CDR3 sequences, over 9% observed once, and the top ten hold about 6%. The CDR3 totals 14 residues. V was pared by 6 bases and J by 3 bases, with 8 bases of the junction left unmatched. Germline assignment: CDR1 DFQATT and CDR2 SNEGSKA (reference sequence). This clonotype appeared a few times. What it binds is unknown. The receptor was derived from an adult who was a healthcare worker with PCR-confirmed SARS-CoV-2 infection or an uninfected control (not recorded which). The sample was whole blood. The chain uses TRBV20-1 and TRBJ2-7, with 10 bases lining up with TRBD1. The CDR3 coding sequence is TGCAGTGCAACCCCCGGGACAGGGGACTACGAGCAGTACTTC. Residues: CSATPGTGDYEQYF.